This record looks at one T cell receptor (beta chain) sequence and its context. What it binds is unknown. The time point here: week 47, end of study. The content of each vaccine dose was 300 ug of mutant IDH1 20-mer peptide, and topical imiquimod accompanied it. This sample was taken from a study of a mutant IDH1 vaccine in newly diagnosed glioma. Study overall: Vaccination started 4-6 weeks after radiotherapy alone, or with temozolomide cycles. There were approximately 60% males and about 38% females among treated patients, whose mean age was approximately 41 years.

Assay used: immunoSEQ multiplex PCR; TCRdb lists only in-frame clones, some missing. Here the sample spans about 55,000 clones, around 80% being singletons. Trimming cost V 2 bases and J 0 bases, with 9 bases left between them. Germline V gives CDR1 SGHDT, CDR2 YYEEEE. This CDR3 comprises 15 residues. The chain has TRBV5-6 and TRBJ1-3; D ambiguous. The source of this sequence is a woman between 40 and 50 years old with glioma. Some clones in this sample may be carry-over from other donors' samples. Sequencing was performed on PBMCs, taken from a glioma patient whose treatment included an IDH1 peptide vaccine. CDR3 protein: CASSFGGSSGNTIYF. The CDR3 DNA reads TGTGCCAGCAGCTTCGGCGGCTCCTCTGGAAACACCATATATTTT. The full variable domain, its missing parts supplied by reference TRBV5-6 and TRBJ1-3, is DAGVTQSPTHLIKTRGQQVTLRCSPKSGHDTVSWYQQALGQGPQFIFQYYEEEERQRGNFPDRFSGHQFPNYSSELNVNALLLGDSALYLCASSFGGSSGNTIYFGEGSWLTVV.